The rows below give T cell receptor beta chains drawn from one sample of a study of regulatory T cells in long-lasting Graves disease. MiXCR, run by TCRdb on the multiplex PCR reads, gives a single entry per CDR3 protein. The profile covers hundreds of thousands of distinct CDR3 sequences, with about 16% appearing a single time and around a fifth taken by the ten largest. This sample comprised peripheral blood mononuclear cells (PBMCs), obtained at new diagnosis, from a patient treated with antithyroid drugs. These receptors came from a female donor with Graves disease. Each CDR3 is given with its conserved first and last residue. Each record gives: clone size, V gene, D gene, J gene, CDR3 DNA, CDR3 protein. A D gene is named only where the DNA matches it firmly. Clone size is shown for a subset of rows, as once, few, many or a class of expanded clone.

.	TRBV6-1	.	TRBJ1-2	TGTGCCAGCAGCCGAACGAGAGATTATGGCTACACCTTC	CASSRTRDYGYTF
many	TRBV2	.	TRBJ2-5	TGTGCCAGCAACTTAGCGGTACGGCAAGAGACCCAGTACTTC	CASNLAVRQETQYF
many	TRBV4-3	TRBD2	TRBJ2-7	TGCGCCAGCAGCCAAGAGAGAGTAGCGGGAGGTTCCACCTACGAGCAGTACTTC	CASSQERVAGGSTYEQYF
few	TRBV12-3/TRBV12-4	TRBD1	TRBJ2-7	TGTGCCAGCAGTCTTGAGATGGCGGGACAGGGAGATGGCGAGCAGTACTTC	CASSLEMAGQGDGEQYF
.	TRBV20-1	TRBD2	TRBJ2-1	TGCAGTGCTTACGCTAGCGGGAGGTCCAGCTCCTACAATGAGCAGTTCTTC	CSAYASGRSSSYNEQFF
few	TRBV3-1	TRBD2	TRBJ2-2	TGTGCCAGCAGCCATACCTTAGCGGGGGAGAACACCGGGGAGCTGTTTTTT	CASSHTLAGENTGELFF
many	TRBV12-3/TRBV12-4	.	TRBJ2-2	TGTGCCAGCAGTCCCGACACCGGGGAGCTGTTTTTT	CASSPDTGELFF
many	TRBV3-1	.	TRBJ2-2	TGTGCCAGCAGCCAAGACAGGGCAAACACCGGGGAGCTGTTTTTT	CASSQDRANTGELFF
many	TRBV6-5	.	TRBJ2-7	TGTGCCAGCAGTTACTCGTTCGACTCCCCACGGGAGCAGTACTTC	CASSYSFDSPREQYF
many	TRBV10-2	.	TRBJ2-7	TGCGCCAGCAGTGAGTTAGGAGGGAGGCCCCCCTACGAGCAGTACTTC	CASSELGGRPPYEQYF
many	TRBV20-1	.	TRBJ2-7	TGCAGTGCACACCCAGGGATCTACGAGCAGTACTTC	CSAHPGIYEQYF
many	TRBV4-1	.	TRBJ1-2	TGCGCCAGCAGCCAAGTGGGGGGGGAGACCTATGGCTACACCTTC	CASSQVGGETYGYTF
few	TRBV5-5	.	TRBJ1-3	TGTGCCAGCACCGTGGGGCCGGGGGACTCTGGAAACACCATATATTTT	CASTVGPGDSGNTIYF
many	TRBV7-9	.	TRBJ2-3	TGTGCCAGCAGCCCGTACCCGGGCCCCCGAACAGATACGCAGTATTTT	CASSPYPGPRTDTQYF
many	TRBV12-3/TRBV12-4	.	TRBJ1-1	TGTGCCAGCAGTAGACAGGTTCGGAACACTGAAGCTTTCTTT	CASSRQVRNTEAFF
many	TRBV11-2	.	TRBJ1-1	TGTGCCAGCAGCTTAGGACAGTCGCTGAACACTGAAGCTTTCTTT	CASSLGQSLNTEAFF
many	TRBV28	.	TRBJ1-3	TGTGCCAGCAGTCTCCACACGCGGACACAATCTGGAAACACCATATATTTT	CASSLHTRTQSGNTIYF
many	TRBV7-2	.	TRBJ2-7	TGTGCCAGCAGCACCGGGAGTCAAGGGTGGGAGCAGTACTTC	CASSTGSQGWEQYF
many	TRBV28	.	TRBJ1-2	TGTGCCAGCAGTTTAAGGGGAGACTACTATGGCTACACCTTC	CASSLRGDYYGYTF
many	TRBV3-1	TRBD2	TRBJ2-3	TGTGCCAGCAGCCAAGGACTAGCGGGAGGGGGCACAGATACGCAGTATTTT	CASSQGLAGGGTDTQYF
many	TRBV4-1	.	TRBJ1-1	TGCGCCAGCAGCCAAGATTTAGGAGGTTGGGGGATGGAAGCTTTCTTT	CASSQDLGGWGMEAFF
many	TRBV7-9	.	TRBJ2-5	TGTGCCAGCAGCTTACTTGCACTCCAAGAGACCCAGTACTTC	CASSLLALQETQYF
.	TRBV29-1	TRBD1	TRBJ1-4	TGCAGCGTTGAGAGGGCGGGAACAGGGGGGGGACTTAATGAAAAACTGTTTTTT	CSVERAGTGGGLNEKLFF
many	TRBV30	TRBD1	TRBJ2-7	TGTGCCTGGACCAACACAGGGGCTAGGGGGCAGTACTTC	CAWTNTGARGQYF
many	TRBV27	.	TRBJ1-1	TGTGCCAGCAGTTTGCACCGGGAGACTGAAGCTTTCTTT	CASSLHRETEAFF
few	TRBV4-1	.	TRBJ2-1	TGCGCCAGCAGCCAAACTTACGATGAGCAGTTCTTC	CASSQTYDEQFF
many	TRBV27	.	TRBJ2-3	TGTGCCAGCACCCCCCGGTCATGGGGCTCGGATACGCAGTATTTT	CASTPRSWGSDTQYF
.	TRBV5-1	TRBD1	TRBJ2-1	TGCGCCAGCAGCCTGGGACAGGGCAAGAGCTCCTACAATGAGCAGTTCTTC	CASSLGQGKSSYNEQFF
many	TRBV6-1	.	TRBJ1-2	TGTGCCAGCAGTATCAGGGGCCAACCACACTATGGCTACACCTTC	CASSIRGQPHYGYTF
many	TRBV7-2	.	TRBJ1-4	TGTGCCAGCAGCCTTCCGGGAGAAAAACTGTTTTTT	CASSLPGEKLFF
many	TRBV2	TRBD2	TRBJ2-3	TGTGCCAGCCTGCGGGGGGGAACTCAAGATACGCAGTATTTT	CASLRGGTQDTQYF
.	TRBV3-1	.	TRBJ1-1	TGTCCCACGGGGGGGGTTAAGACTGAAGCTTTCTTT	CPTGGVKTEAFF
many	TRBV2	.	TRBJ2-3	TGTGCCAGCAGTACCACGGGACGGAGGTACACAGATACGCAGTATTTT	CASSTTGRRYTDTQYF
many	TRBV28	.	TRBJ1-1	TGTGCCAGCAGTTCATCCCGACAGGTAGTAGCTTTCTTT	CASSSSRQVVAFF
.	TRBV12-5	.	TRBJ1-5	TGTGCTAGTAGTTTGGTAAGGGGGGATAGCAATCAGCCCCAGCATTTT	CASSLVRGDSNQPQHF
few	TRBV27	.	TRBJ2-2	TGTGCCAGCAGTTGGAGTCCGGGAAAGTGGACCGGGGAGCTGTTTTTT	CASSWSPGKWTGELFF
few	TRBV5-4	.	TRBJ1-1	TGTGCCAGCAGCTTGGGAGGGTACCACGACAACACTGAAGCTTTCTTT	CASSLGGYHDNTEAFF
.	TRBV20-1	.	TRBJ2-7	TGCAGTGCTCCACAGGGATGGGGCTACGAGCAGTACTTC	CSAPQGWGYEQYF
.	TRBV6-5	.	TRBJ1-5	TGTGCCAGCAGTTACGCTGCAGGGATCCAGCCCCAGCATTTT	CASSYAAGIQPQHF
many	TRBV30	.	TRBJ2-7	TGTGCCTGGAGTGTAATGGCGGACAGCTTCTACGAGCAGTACTTC	CAWSVMADSFYEQYF
many	TRBV2	.	TRBJ2-1	TGTGCCAGCAGTGAGAGCAGGGCCGATGAGCAGTTCTTC	CASSESRADEQFF
many	TRBV9	.	TRBJ1-2	TGTGCCAGCAGCGTTGCACGGGAGTTTAACTATGGCTACACCTTC	CASSVAREFNYGYTF
many	TRBV2	TRBD2	TRBJ2-1	TGTGCCAGCCTCTATAGGCTAGCGGGTGACAATGAGCAGTTCTTC	CASLYRLAGDNEQFF
many	TRBV9	.	TRBJ2-4	TGTGCCAGCAGCGTAGGGGGGGCCAAAAACATTCAGTACTTC	CASSVGGAKNIQYF
many	TRBV28	.	TRBJ1-6	TGTGCCAGCAGTTATGGGCCGAGGGGGATTTCACCCCTCCACTTT	CASSYGPRGISPLHF
many	TRBV10-3	TRBD2	TRBJ2-1	TGTGCCATCAGTAGCTACGCGGGACTAGCGGGAGGTCGGGATTACAATGAGCAGTTCTTC	CAISSYAGLAGGRDYNEQFF
many	TRBV7-3	.	TRBJ2-1	TGTGCCAGCAGCCCTCAGGGGGGTTTCGTCAATGAGCAGTTCTTC	CASSPQGGFVNEQFF
many	TRBV28	.	TRBJ2-1	TGTGCCAGCAGGGATCCAAGGGGACTGGGACTCGGTAGGCAGTTCTTC	CASRDPRGLGLGRQFF
many	TRBV7-8	.	TRBJ1-5	TGTGCCAGCAGCTTAGTTGTTGGGAGCAATCAGCCCCAGCATTTT	CASSLVVGSNQPQHF
many	TRBV30	TRBD2	TRBJ2-1	TGTGCACATGTCCTAGCGGGAAACAATGAGCAGTTCTTC	CAHVLAGNNEQFF
many	TRBV28	TRBD1	TRBJ1-6	TGTGCCAGCAGTAGATTCCGGGACAGCGTAATGAGCTCCTATAATTCACCCCTCCACTTT	CASSRFRDSVMSSYNSPLHF
.	TRBV4-1	TRBD2	TRBJ2-7	TGCGCCAGCAGCCAAGCCCCCCCGGGACTAGCGGGGGCCTACGAGCAGTACTTC	CASSQAPPGLAGAYEQYF
many	TRBV10-3	.	TRBJ2-7	TGTGCCATCAGTGATAGGGCTCCCCGAGAGCAGTACTTC	CAISDRAPREQYF
few	TRBV11-3	TRBD2	TRBJ2-2	TGTGCCAGCAGCTTGGGACTAGCAACGAGCACCGGGGAGCTGTTTTTT	CASSLGLATSTGELFF
many	TRBV7-2	.	TRBJ1-4	TGTGCCAGCAGTTCGGAGACAGAAAAACTGTTTTTT	CASSSETEKLFF
.	TRBV4-1	TRBD1	TRBJ1-2	TGCGCCAGCAGCCGACGGACAGGGGAGGACTATGGCTACACCTTC	CASSRRTGEDYGYTF
few	TRBV15	.	TRBJ2-5	TGTGCCACCAGCAGAGTACGATTTGAAGAGGAGACCCAGTACTTC	CATSRVRFEEETQYF
many	TRBV20-1	.	TRBJ2-7	TGCAGTGCTAGAGATCGGGGAGCGACCTACGAGCAGTACTTC	CSARDRGATYEQYF
many	TRBV12-3/TRBV12-4	.	TRBJ2-1	TGTGCCAGCAGGTCGAACTCCAATGAGCAGTTCTTC	CASRSNSNEQFF
.	TRBV18	TRBD2	TRBJ2-1	TGTGCCAGCTCACCTCGACTAGCGGGGGAAAATGGGAATGAGCAGTTCTTC	CASSPRLAGENGNEQFF